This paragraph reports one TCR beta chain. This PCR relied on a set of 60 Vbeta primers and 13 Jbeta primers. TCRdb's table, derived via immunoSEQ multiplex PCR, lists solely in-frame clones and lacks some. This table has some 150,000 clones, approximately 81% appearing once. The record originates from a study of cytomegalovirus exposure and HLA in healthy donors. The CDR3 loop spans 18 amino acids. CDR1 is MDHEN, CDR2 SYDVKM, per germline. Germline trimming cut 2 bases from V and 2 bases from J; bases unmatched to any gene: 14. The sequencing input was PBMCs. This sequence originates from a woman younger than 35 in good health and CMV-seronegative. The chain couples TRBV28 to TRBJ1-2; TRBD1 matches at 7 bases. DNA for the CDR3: TGTGCCAGCAGTTTACTCTACAGGGGCGCGGGCATAAACTATGGCTACACCTTC. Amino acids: CASSLLYRGAGINYGYTF.